The clone carrying this TCR beta chain was counted at least ten times. Its target is not known. Germline V gene data show CDR1 as KGHSH and CDR2 as LQKENI. Deletions cut 3 bases from V and 0 bases from J, with 12 bases between. The CDR3 runs 16 residues. These data come from a study of T cells in Graves' hyperthyroidism and ophthalmopathy. At the level of the study: Sampling of peripheral blood happened at initial diagnosis, prior to any treatment.

Points from the study as a whole: The model identified upcoming ophthalmopathy a median 6.5 months ahead of onset.

RNA transcripts were the template for amplifying TCR beta CDR3 regions. Carried out on the TCR CDR3, a first-round RT-PCR used the HTBI primer set. TCRdb reprocessed the multiplex PCR reads with MiXCR, giving one entry per CDR3 protein. The data contain approximately 350,000 distinct CDR3 sequences, approximately 14% of them singletons. The chain uses TRBV18 and TRBJ1-3; tentatively, D is TRBD1 (5 bases). The sequence derives from a woman aged 55-70 years with Graves' ophthalmopathy. Material for sequencing was blood. CDR3 sequence (DNA): TGTGCCAGCTCACCTACCACAGGCCACTCTGGAAACACCATATATTTT. The encoded protein is CASSPTTGHSGNTIYF.